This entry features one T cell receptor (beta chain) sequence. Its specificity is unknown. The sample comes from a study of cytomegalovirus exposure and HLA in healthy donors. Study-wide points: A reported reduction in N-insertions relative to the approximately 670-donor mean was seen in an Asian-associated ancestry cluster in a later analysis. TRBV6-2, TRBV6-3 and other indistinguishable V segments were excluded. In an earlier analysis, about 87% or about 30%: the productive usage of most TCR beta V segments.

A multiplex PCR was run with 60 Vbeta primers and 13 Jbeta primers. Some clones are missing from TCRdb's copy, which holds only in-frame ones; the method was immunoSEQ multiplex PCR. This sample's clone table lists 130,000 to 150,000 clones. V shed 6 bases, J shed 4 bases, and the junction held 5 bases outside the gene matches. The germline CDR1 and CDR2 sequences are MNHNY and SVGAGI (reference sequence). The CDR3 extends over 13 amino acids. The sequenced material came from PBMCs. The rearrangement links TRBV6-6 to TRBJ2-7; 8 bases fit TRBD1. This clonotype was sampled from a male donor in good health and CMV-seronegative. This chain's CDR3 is CASRTGDGYEQYF. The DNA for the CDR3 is TGTGCCAGCAGGACAGGGGACGGGTACGAGCAGTACTTC.